Listed below are T cell receptor beta chains from one sample, sequenced in a study of glioma-infiltrating T cells after dendritic cell vaccination. Assay used: immunoSEQ multiplex PCR; TCRdb lists only in-frame clones, some missing. The sample includes under 130,000 clones, roughly 79% of them seen just once. The sample in question was blood, obtained before dendritic cell vaccination. These receptors came from a human donor with glioblastoma. Each CDR3 is given with its conserved first and last residue. Fields, in order: D gene, clone size, J gene, V gene, CDR3 protein, CDR3 DNA. The D gene is left open where the match is weak. Size tells how often a clone was seen (once, few, many) or the class of an expanded clone, and some rows leave it out.

- - TRBJ1-1 TRBV19 CASSPLSSGTEAFF TGTGCCAGTAGCCCCCTTTCGAGCGGAACTGAAGCTTTCTTT
- few TRBJ2-3 TRBV29-1 CSVIPIGGAGGTDTQYF TGCAGCGTGATTCCCATCGGAGGGGCCGGGGGCACAGATACGCAGTATTTT
TRBD2 - TRBJ2-5 TRBV5-6 CASSLGLAGEIQYF TGTGCCAGCAGCCTGGGACTAGCGGGAGAGATCCAGTACTTC
- - TRBJ2-1 TRBV29-1 CSVEKSQGQLFYNEQFF TGCAGCGTCGAAAAATCTCAGGGTCAGCTCTTCTACAATGAGCAGTTCTTC
TRBD1 - TRBJ1-4 TRBV27 CASSFRRGRIEKLFF TGTGCCAGCAGTTTTCGCAGGGGGCGTATTGAAAAACTGTTTTTT
- - TRBJ1-5 TRBV6-1 CASSAGDFNQPQHF TGTGCCAGCAGTGCAGGGGATTTTAATCAGCCCCAGCATTTT
- few TRBJ2-2 TRBV7-8 CASSLRVSGELFF TGTGCCAGCAGCTTACGTGTTTCCGGGGAGCTGTTTTTT
TRBD2 - TRBJ2-2 TRBV4-3 CASSPGGGNGELFF TGCGCCAGCAGCCCCGGCGGGGGGAACGGGGAGCTGTTTTTT
- - TRBJ2-1 TRBV9 CASSVKLRQADYNEQFF TGTGCCAGCAGCGTCAAGCTCAGGCAGGCCGATTACAATGAGCAGTTCTTC
- - TRBJ1-1 TRBV5-1 CASTSTGTNTEAFF TGCGCCAGCACCTCTACAGGCACAAACACTGAAGCTTTCTTT
- - TRBJ2-7 TRBV19 CASSMTQGTVQYF TGTGCCAGTAGTATGACACAGGGGACTGTGCAGTACTTC
- - TRBJ1-2 TRBV4-1 CASSQDHRAGNYGYTF TGCGCCAGCAGCCAAGATCACAGAGCCGGTAACTATGGCTACACCTTC
TRBD1 - TRBJ2-7 TRBV6-5 CASSSGTGKYEQYF TGTGCCAGCAGCTCCGGGACAGGGAAATACGAGCAGTACTTC
- - TRBJ2-5 TRBV11-2 CASSLRGTPEETQYF TGTGCCAGCAGCTTACGTGGGACTCCTGAAGAGACCCAGTACTTC
- - TRBJ2-1 TRBV4-2 CASSQEAVPHEQFF TGTGCCAGCAGCCAAGAAGCGGTCCCCCATGAGCAGTTCTTC
- - TRBJ1-2 TRBV7-9 CASSYKFRGVGYTF TGTGCCAGCAGCTACAAATTCAGGGGTGTGGGCTACACCTTC
- - TRBJ1-3 TRBV5-1 CASRTGGSGNTIYF TGCGCCAGCCGGACGGGGGGATCTGGAAACACCATATATTTT
TRBD2 - TRBJ2-5 TRBV5-4 CASSLSSGGTETQYF TGTGCCAGCAGCTTGTCTAGCGGGGGGACAGAGACCCAGTACTTC
- - TRBJ2-5 TRBV19 CASSMRGQEYQETQYF TGTGCCAGTAGTATGAGAGGTCAAGAGTACCAAGAGACCCAGTACTTC
TRBD1 - TRBJ1-1 TRBV30 CAWTYRGEAFF TGTGCCTGGACCTACAGGGGTGAAGCTTTCTTT
- few TRBJ2-3 TRBV5-4 CASSQDYSTDTQYF TGCGCCAGCAGCCAAGACTATAGCACAGATACGCAGTATTTT
- - TRBJ1-2 TRBV19 CASSQGHGLYGYTF TGTGCCAGTAGCCAGGGTCACGGGCTCTATGGCTACACCTTC
TRBD1 - TRBJ2-3 TRBV9 CASSAGTAATDTQYF TGTGCCAGCAGTGCCGGGACAGCCGCCACAGATACGCAGTATTTT
TRBD1 - TRBJ1-6 TRBV13 CASRHPGQGDLFENNSPLHF TGTGCCAGCAGACACCCGGGACAGGGGGACCTTTTTGAAAACAATTCACCCCTCCACTTT
- - TRBJ2-3 TRBV6-4 CASSEGLASDTQYF TGTGCCAGCAGTGAAGGGCTAGCGTCCGATACGCAGTATTTT
TRBD1 - TRBJ2-7 TRBV14 CASSLGQGRSSYEQYF TGTGCCAGCAGCCTGGGACAGGGGCGAAGCTCCTACGAGCAGTACTTC
TRBD1 - TRBJ2-7 TRBV11-3 CASRYGGQSNEQYF TGTGCCAGCAGATATGGGGGACAGTCAAACGAGCAGTACTTC
- - TRBJ2-7 TRBV5-4 CASSGGYGSYEQYF TGTGCCAGCAGCGGGGGGTACGGTTCCTACGAGCAGTACTTC
- - TRBJ1-6 TRBV7-2 CASSTYRDSPLHF TGTGCCAGCAGCACCTACAGGGATTCACCCCTCCACTTT
- - TRBJ1-1 TRBV7-8 CASSLVRDWGTEAFF TGTGCCAGCAGCTTAGTCAGGGACTGGGGCACTGAAGCTTTCTTT
- - TRBJ1-5 TRBV30 CAGSVGGSSQPQHF TGTGCCGGAAGTGTCGGGGGATCCAGTCAGCCCCAGCATTTT
- few TRBJ1-3 TRBV19 CASSARLFSGNTIYF TGTGCCAGTAGTGCCAGACTTTTCTCTGGAAACACCATATATTTT
- - TRBJ2-5 TRBV11-2 CASSLLATQETQYF TGTGCCAGCAGCTTACTAGCGACGCAAGAGACCCAGTACTTC
TRBD1 - TRBJ1-5 TRBV19 CASTDPGQGDQPQHF TGTGCCAGTACCGACCCGGGACAGGGCGATCAGCCCCAGCATTTT
- once TRBJ2-7 TRBV11-2 CASSLGRNEQYF TGTGCCAGCAGCTTAGGGAGAAACGAGCAGTACTTC
TRBD1 - TRBJ1-5 TRBV19 CASTDDRGSNQPQHF TGTGCCAGTACCGACGACAGGGGTAGCAATCAGCCCCAGCATTTT
- - TRBJ1-2 TRBV5-1 CASSTDGYYGYTF TGCGCCAGCAGCACAGACGGCTACTATGGCTACACCTTC
TRBD1 - TRBJ1-2 TRBV30 CAWAQGFSGGYTF TGTGCCTGGGCACAGGGGTTCAGTGGGGGCTACACCTTC
- few TRBJ1-1 TRBV19 CASSGEQAGREAFF TGTGCCAGTAGTGGGGAACAGGCTGGACGGGAAGCTTTCTTT
TRBD1 - TRBJ2-2 TRBV5-5 CASSQALWQGDRGGELFF TGTGCCAGCAGCCAAGCGCTTTGGCAGGGGGACCGCGGCGGGGAGCTGTTTTTT
- - TRBJ2-7 TRBV29-1 CSATRDPYEQYF TGCAGCGCAACCCGGGATCCCTACGAGCAGTACTTC
TRBD2 - TRBJ2-5 TRBV27 CASSSLTSSGGPAIQETQYF TGTGCCAGCAGCTCCCTGACGAGTAGCGGGGGCCCTGCGATCCAAGAGACCCAGTACTTC
- - TRBJ2-3 TRBV19 CASSISPSTDTQYF TGTGCCAGTAGTATATCCCCAAGCACAGATACGCAGTATTTT
TRBD2 once TRBJ2-5 TRBV11-2 CASSLVTGSGGRAHF TGTGCCAGCAGCTTAGTAACGGGTAGCGGGGGGCGAGCTCACTTC
TRBD1 - TRBJ2-2 TRBV10-1 CASSEPTGESTGELFF TGCGCCAGCAGTGAGCCGACAGGGGAAAGCACCGGGGAGCTGTTTTTT
- - TRBJ2-3 TRBV28 CASSARTGRADTQYF TGTGCCAGCAGTGCCCGGACAGGGAGGGCAGATACGCAGTATTTT
- - TRBJ1-2 TRBV10-2 CASKPGGAPSNYGYTF TGCGCCAGCAAACCCGGGGGGGCCCCCTCTAACTATGGCTACACCTTC
- - TRBJ1-6 TRBV6-1 CASSDNSPLHF TGTGCCAGCAGTGATAATTCCCCCCTCCACTTT
- - TRBJ2-3 TRBV11-2 CASSFARLDTQYF TGTGCCAGCAGCTTCGCCCGGTTGGATACGCAGTATTTT
TRBD2 - TRBJ2-7 TRBV7-8 CASSPGGRGVKNEQYF TGTGCCAGCAGCCCCGGTGGGCGGGGGGTTAAGAACGAGCAGTACTTC
- - TRBJ1-2 TRBV4-2 CASSQTFYGYTF TGTGCCAGCAGCCAGACATTCTATGGCTACACCTTC
- - TRBJ2-3 TRBV19 CASSGSRADTQYF TGTGCCAGTAGTGGCAGTCGTGCCGATACGCAGTATTTT
- few TRBJ1-1 TRBV6-6 CASSYSTQGNTEAFF TGTGCCAGCAGTTACTCGACCCAGGGGAACACTGAAGCTTTCTTT
- few TRBJ1-4 TRBV19 CASSQTNEKLFF TGTGCCAGTAGCCAGACTAATGAAAAACTGTTTTTT